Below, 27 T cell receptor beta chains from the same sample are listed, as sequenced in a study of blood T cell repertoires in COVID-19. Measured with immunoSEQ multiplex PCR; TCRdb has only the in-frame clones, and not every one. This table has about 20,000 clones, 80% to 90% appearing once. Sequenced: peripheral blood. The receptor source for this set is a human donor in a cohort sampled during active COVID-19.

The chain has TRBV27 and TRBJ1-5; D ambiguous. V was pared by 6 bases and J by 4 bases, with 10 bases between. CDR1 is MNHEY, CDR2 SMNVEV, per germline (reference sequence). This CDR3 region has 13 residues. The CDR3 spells CASSYELNQPQHF. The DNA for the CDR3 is TGTGCCAGCAGCTATGAACTTAATCAGCCCCAGCATTTT.

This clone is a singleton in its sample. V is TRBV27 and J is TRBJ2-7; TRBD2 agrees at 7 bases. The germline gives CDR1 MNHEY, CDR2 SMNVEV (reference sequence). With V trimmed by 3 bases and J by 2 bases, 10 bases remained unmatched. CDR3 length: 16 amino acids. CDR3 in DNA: TGTGCCAGCAGTTTGTCGTACGGGAGGAAAACCTACGAGCAGTACTTC. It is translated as CASSLSYGRKTYEQYF.

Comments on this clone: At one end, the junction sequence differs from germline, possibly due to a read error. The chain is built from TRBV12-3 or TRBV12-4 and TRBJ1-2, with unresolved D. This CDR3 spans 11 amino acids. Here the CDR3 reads CASEEFPTVRF. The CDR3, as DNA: TGTGCCAGCGAGGAGTTTCCGACCGTTAGGTTC.

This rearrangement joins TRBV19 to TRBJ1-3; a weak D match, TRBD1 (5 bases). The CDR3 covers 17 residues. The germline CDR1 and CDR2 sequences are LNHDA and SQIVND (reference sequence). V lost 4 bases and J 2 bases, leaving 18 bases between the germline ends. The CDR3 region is CASSTLTKGAAGNTIYF. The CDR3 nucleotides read TGTGCCAGTAGTACGTTGACCAAAGGGGCAGCTGGAAACACCATATATTTT.

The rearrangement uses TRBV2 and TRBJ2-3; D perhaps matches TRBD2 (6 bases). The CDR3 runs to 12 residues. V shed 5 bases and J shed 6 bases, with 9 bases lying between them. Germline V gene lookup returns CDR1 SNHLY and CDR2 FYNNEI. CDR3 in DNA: TGTGCCAGCAGTCCTAGCGCCGATACGCAGTATTTT. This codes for CASSPSADTQYF.

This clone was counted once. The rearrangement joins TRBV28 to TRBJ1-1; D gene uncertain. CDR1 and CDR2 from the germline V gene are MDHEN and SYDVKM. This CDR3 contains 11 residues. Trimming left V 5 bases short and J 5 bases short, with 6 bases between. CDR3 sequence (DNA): TGTGCCAGCAGTGAGGGAACTGAAGCTTTCTTT. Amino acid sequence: CASSEGTEAFF. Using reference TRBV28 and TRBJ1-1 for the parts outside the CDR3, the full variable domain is DVKVTQSSRYLVKRTGEKVFLECVQDMDHENMFWYRQDPGLGLRLIYFSYDVKMKEKGDIPEGYSVSREKKERFSLILESASTNQTSMYLCASSEGTEAFFGQGTRLTVV.

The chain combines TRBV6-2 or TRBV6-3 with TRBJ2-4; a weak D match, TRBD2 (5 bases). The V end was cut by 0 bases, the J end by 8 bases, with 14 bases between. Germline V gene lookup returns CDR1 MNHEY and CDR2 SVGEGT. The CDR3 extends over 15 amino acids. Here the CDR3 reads CASSYSTASLDIQYF. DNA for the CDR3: TGTGCCAGCAGTTACTCGACGGCTAGCTTGGACATTCAGTACTTC.

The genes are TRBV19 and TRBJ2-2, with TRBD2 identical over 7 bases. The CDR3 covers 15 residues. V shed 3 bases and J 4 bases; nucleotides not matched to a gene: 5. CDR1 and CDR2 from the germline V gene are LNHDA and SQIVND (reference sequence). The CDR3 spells CASSMRERVTGELFF. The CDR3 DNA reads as TGTGCCAGTAGTATGCGGGAGAGAGTCACCGGGGAGCTGTTTTTT.

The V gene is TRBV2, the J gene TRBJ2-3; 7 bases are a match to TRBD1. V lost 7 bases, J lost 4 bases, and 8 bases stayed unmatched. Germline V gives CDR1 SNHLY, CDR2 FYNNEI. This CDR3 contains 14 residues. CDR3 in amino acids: CASKRQGAPDTQYF. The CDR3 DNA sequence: TGTGCCAGCAAACGACAGGGTGCTCCAGATACGCAGTATTTT.

CDR3 region: CASSSGTGRETQYF. CDR3 bases: TGTGCCAGCTCGTCAGGGACAGGGCGGGAGACCCAGTACTTC. V is TRBV18 and J is TRBJ2-5; 9 bases line up with TRBD1. The V segment lost 6 bases and the J segment 5 bases; nucleotides outside the gene matches: 7. The CDR3 runs to 14 residues. Germline V gives CDR1 KGHSH, CDR2 LQKENI.

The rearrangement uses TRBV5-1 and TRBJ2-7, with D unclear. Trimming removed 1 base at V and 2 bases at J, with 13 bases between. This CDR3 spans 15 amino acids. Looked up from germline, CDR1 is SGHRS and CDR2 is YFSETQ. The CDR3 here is CASSLTGASAYEQYF. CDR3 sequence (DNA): TGCGCCAGCAGCTTGACTGGTGCAAGCGCCTACGAGCAGTACTTC.

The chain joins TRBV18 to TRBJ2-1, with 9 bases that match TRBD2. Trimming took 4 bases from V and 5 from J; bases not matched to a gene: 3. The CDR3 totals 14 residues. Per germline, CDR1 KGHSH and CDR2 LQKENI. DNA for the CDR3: TGTGCCAGCTCACGGGCGGGAGGGGACAATGAGCAGTTCTTC. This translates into CASSRAGGDNEQFF.

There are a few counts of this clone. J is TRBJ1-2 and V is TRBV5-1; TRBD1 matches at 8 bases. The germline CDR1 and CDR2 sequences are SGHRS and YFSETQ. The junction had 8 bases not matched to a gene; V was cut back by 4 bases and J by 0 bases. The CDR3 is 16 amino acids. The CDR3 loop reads CASSPRGQGANYGYTF. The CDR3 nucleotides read TGCGCCAGCAGCCCCAGAGGACAGGGAGCTAACTATGGCTACACCTTC.

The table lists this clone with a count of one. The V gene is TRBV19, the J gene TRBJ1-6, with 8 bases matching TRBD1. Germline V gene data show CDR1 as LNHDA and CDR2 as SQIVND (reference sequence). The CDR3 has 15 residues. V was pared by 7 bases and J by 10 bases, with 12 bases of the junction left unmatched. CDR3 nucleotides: TGTGCCAGTAACTGGGGGTCAGGGGGCCGATCACCCCTCCACTTT. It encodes CASNWGSGGRSPLHF.

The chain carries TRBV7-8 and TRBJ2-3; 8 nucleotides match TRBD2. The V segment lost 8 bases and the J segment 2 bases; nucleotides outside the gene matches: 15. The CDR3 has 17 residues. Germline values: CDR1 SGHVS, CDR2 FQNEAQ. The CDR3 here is CASGRTSGSPITDTQYF. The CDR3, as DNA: TGTGCCAGCGGTCGTACTAGCGGCTCCCCAATCACAGATACGCAGTATTTT.

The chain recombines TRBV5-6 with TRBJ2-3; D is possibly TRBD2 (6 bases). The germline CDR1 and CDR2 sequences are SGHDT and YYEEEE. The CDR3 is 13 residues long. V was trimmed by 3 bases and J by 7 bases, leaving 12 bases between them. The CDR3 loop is CASSSDSGNTQYF. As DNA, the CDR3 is TGTGCCAGCAGCTCCGATAGCGGAAATACGCAGTATTTT.

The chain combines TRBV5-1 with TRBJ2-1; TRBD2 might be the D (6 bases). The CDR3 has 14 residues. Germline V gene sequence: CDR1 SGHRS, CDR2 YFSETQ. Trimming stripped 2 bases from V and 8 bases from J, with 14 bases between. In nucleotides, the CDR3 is TGCGCCAGCAGCTTTTCTAGCGTGAGGGATGAGCAGTTCTTC. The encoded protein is CASSFSSVRDEQFF.

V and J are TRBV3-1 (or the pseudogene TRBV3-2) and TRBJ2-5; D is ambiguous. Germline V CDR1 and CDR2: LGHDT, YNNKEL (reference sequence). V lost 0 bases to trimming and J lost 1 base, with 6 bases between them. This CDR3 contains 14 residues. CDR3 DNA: TGTGCCAGCAGCCAAGACAGTCCCCAAGAGACCCAGTACTTC. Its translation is CASSQDSPQETQYF.

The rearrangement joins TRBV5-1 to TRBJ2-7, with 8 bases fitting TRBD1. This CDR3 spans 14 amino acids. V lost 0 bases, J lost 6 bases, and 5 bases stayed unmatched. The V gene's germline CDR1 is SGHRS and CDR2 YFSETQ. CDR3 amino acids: CASSLGDRGLEQYF. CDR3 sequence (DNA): TGCGCCAGCAGCTTGGGAGACAGGGGCCTCGAGCAGTACTTC.

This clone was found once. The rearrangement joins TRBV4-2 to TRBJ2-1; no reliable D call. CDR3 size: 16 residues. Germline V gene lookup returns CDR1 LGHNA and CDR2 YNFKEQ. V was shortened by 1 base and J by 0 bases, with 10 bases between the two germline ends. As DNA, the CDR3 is TGTGCCAGCAGCCAAGCGGCGGAGAGCTCCTACAATGAGCAGTTCTTC. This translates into CASSQAAESSYNEQFF.

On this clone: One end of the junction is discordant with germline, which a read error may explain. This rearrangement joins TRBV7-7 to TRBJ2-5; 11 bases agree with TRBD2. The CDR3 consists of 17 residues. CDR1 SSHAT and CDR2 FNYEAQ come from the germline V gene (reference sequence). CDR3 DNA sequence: TGTGCTAGCAGCTTAGCCCGGCTAGCGGGAGGCGGGGAGACCCAGTACTTC. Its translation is CASSLARLAGGGETQYF.

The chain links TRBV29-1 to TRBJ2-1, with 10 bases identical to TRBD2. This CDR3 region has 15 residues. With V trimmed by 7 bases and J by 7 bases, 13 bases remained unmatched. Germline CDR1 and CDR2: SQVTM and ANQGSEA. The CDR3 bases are TGCAGCGCCCGGGGGGTAGCGGGAGGAGGGAATGAGCAGTTCTTC. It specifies CSARGVAGGGNEQFF.

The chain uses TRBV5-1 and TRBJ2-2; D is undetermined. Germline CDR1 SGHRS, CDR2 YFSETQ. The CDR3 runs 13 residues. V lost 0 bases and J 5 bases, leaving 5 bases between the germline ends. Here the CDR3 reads CASSLVQTGELFF. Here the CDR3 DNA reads TGCGCCAGCAGCTTGGTTCAGACCGGGGAGCTGTTTTTT.

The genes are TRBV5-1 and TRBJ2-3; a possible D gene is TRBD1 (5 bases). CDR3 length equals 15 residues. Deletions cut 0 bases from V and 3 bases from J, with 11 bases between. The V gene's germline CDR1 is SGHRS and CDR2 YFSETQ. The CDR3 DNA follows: TGCGCCAGCAGCTTGGAAGACAGTGGAACAGATACGCAGTATTTT. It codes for CASSLEDSGTDTQYF.

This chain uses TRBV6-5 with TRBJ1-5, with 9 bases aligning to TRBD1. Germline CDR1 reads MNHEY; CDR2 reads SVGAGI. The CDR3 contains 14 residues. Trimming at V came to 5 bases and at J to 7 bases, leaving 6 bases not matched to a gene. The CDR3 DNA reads TGTGCCAGCAGTCCAGACAGGGGGTACCAGCCCCAGCATTTT. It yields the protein CASSPDRGYQPQHF.

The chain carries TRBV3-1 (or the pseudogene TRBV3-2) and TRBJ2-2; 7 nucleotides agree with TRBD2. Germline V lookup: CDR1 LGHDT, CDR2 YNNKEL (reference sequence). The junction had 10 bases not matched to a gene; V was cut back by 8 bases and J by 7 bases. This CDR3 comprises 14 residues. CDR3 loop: CASVRTSTGGELFF. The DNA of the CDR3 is TGTGCCAGCGTTCGGACTAGTACGGGCGGGGAGCTGTTTTTT.

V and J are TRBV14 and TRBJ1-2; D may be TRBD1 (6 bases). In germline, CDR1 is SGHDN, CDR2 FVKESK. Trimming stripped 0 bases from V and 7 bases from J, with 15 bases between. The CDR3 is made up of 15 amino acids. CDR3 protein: CASSQDPGAVTGYTF. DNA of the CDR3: TGTGCCAGCAGCCAAGATCCAGGGGCGGTTACTGGCTACACCTTC.